The 2 T cell receptor beta chains reported below all come from one sample, sequenced in a study of OX40 agonist ivuxolimab in advanced cancers. Measured with immunoSEQ multiplex PCR; TCRdb has only the in-frame clones, and not every one. The sample includes over 90,000 clones, 86% of them seen just once. The sample was CD4+ or CD8+ T cells sorted from blood, taken in a trial of the OX40 agonist ivuxolimab. The receptors shown here come from an adult with an advanced solid tumor such as melanoma, head and neck, liver or kidney cancer.

This sequence joins TRBV5-4 and TRBJ1-1, with D maybe TRBD1 (5 bases). CDR1 SGHNT and CDR2 YYREEE come from the germline V gene (reference sequence). V gave up 1 base and J gave up 8 bases, with 12 bases separating them. CDR3 length: 13 amino acids. CDR3 nucleotides: TGTGCCAGCAGCTTGTGGGGGGACCTCGAAGCTTTCTTT. Translating it yields CASSLWGDLEAFF.

The chain employs TRBV18 and TRBJ2-7; TRBD1 matches at 7 bases. Germline-derived CDR1 and CDR2 are KGHSH and LQKENI. This CDR3 comprises 14 residues. Trimming at V came to 8 bases and at J to 2 bases, leaving 9 bases not matched to a gene. This CDR3 is CASHQGDRTYEQYF. The CDR3 DNA sequence: TGTGCCAGCCATCAAGGGGACAGAACCTACGAGCAGTACTTC.